This TCR beta chain was profiled in a study of T cells in Graves' hyperthyroidism and ophthalmopathy. The study's findings and limits: Researchers report that a 13 V-J model separated ophthalmopathy from stable hyperthyroidism.

The CDR3 runs 14 residues. Trimming removed 6 bases from V and 1 base from J, with 13 bases in between. The germline V gene has CDR1 MNHNS and CDR2 SASEGT. Amplified TCR beta CDR3 regions derived from RNA transcripts. Carried out on the TCR CDR3, a first-round RT-PCR used the HTBI primer set. TCRdb independently ran MiXCR on the multiplex PCR reads; one entry per CDR3 protein. The sample yields hundreds of thousands of distinct CDR3 sequences, 13% to 15% seen once. There are a few counts of this clonotype. Its specificity is unknown. Graves' hyperthyroidism was deemed stable given no ophthalmopathy progression within 18 months. Researchers barred patients who had uncontrolled infection, other autoimmune disease, pregnancy or lactation.

V and J are TRBV6-1 and TRBJ2-7; D may be TRBD2 (6 bases). Sequenced input: blood. This TCR came from a woman aged 40 to 55 with Graves' hyperthyroidism. The CDR3 region has the DNA TGTGCCAGCAGAGCCATCCGGGGGTCCTACGAGCAGTACTTC. Its translation is CASRAIRGSYEQYF.